This T cell receptor (beta chain) comes out of a study of cytomegalovirus exposure and HLA in healthy donors. CDR3 length: 15 amino acids. Trimming shortened V by 7 bases and J by 7 bases, and 20 bases separated the two germline ends. Germline V CDR1 and CDR2: LNHDA, SQIVND (reference sequence). 13 Jbeta primers and 60 Vbeta primers were used for the PCR. Produced via immunoSEQ multiplex PCR; TCRdb's table is partial and in-frame only. This table has about 180,000 clones, around 80% appearing once. The rearrangement joins TRBV19 to TRBJ1-5; D gene unclear. The material sequenced was PBMCs. The TCR sequence derives from a man aged 40-55 years in good health and CMV-seronegative. The CDR3 sequence is CASTELLSQRQPQHF. CDR3 nucleotide sequence: TGTGCCAGTACAGAGCTGTTGTCCCAGAGGCAGCCCCAGCATTTT. The complete variable domain, with remaining parts taken from reference TRBV19 and TRBJ1-5, reads DGGITQSPKYLFRKEGQNVTLSCEQNLNHDAMYWYRQDPGQGLRLIYYSQIVNDFQKGDIAEGYSVSREKKESFPLTVTSAQKNPTAFYLCASTELLSQRQPQHFGDGTRLSIL.